This is a list of T cell receptor beta chains from one sample in a study of cytomegalovirus exposure and HLA in healthy donors. Sequencing used immunoSEQ multiplex PCR; TCRdb keeps in-frame clones, though not all of them. This sample has about 190,000 clones, with roughly 80% found just once. Sequencing was carried out using PBMCs. Receptor source: a man aged 50 to 60 in good health and CMV-seronegative. Both conserved end residues are part of each CDR3.

TRBV6-5	TRBJ2-7	CASSYLATSYEQYF
TRBV4-1	TRBJ1-5	CASSHLDSYNQPQHF
TRBV7-9	TRBJ2-3	CASSFSQADTQYF
TRBV2	TRBJ2-3	CASKGGGRTDTQYF
TRBV9	TRBJ1-2	CASSVDLQRYGYTF
TRBV11-2	TRBJ1-2	CASSTGTKYGYTF
TRBV7-2	TRBJ1-2	CASSSIINRGGYTF
TRBV5-6	TRBJ2-1	CASSLNGVNEQFF
TRBV30	TRBJ1-1	CAWNPTGGPMNTEAFF
TRBV5-1	TRBJ1-1	CASSLQGATEAFF
TRBV7-2	TRBJ2-7	CASSFQRSYEQYF
TRBV18	TRBJ2-6	CASSLLDSSSGANVLTF
TRBV9	TRBJ2-1	CASSATSGGVNEQFF
TRBV5-1	TRBJ2-3	CASSFAPTSTDTQYF
TRBV7-2	TRBJ2-5	CASSLTEETQYF